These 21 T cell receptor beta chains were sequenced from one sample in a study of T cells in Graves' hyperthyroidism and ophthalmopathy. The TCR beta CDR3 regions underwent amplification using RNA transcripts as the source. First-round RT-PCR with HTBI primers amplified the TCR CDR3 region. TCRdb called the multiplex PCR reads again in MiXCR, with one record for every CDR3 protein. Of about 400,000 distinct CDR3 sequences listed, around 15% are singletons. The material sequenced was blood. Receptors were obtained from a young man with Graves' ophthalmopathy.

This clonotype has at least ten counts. The CDR3 nucleotides are TGCGCCAGCAGCTTTCCGGGACAGGGGTCCCACAATGAGCAGTTCTTC. Protein: CASSFPGQGSHNEQFF. The chain uses TRBV5-1 and TRBJ2-1, with 10 bases fitting TRBD1. V lost 2 bases to trimming and J lost 5 bases; unmatched junction nucleotides: 7. The CDR3 loop spans 16 amino acids. Per germline, CDR1 SGHRS and CDR2 YFSETQ.

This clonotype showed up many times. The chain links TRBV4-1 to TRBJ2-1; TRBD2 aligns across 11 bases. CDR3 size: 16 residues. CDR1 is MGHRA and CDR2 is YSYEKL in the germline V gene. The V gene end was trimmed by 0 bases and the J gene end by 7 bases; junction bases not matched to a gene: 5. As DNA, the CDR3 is TGCGCCAGCAGCCAAGAGACTAGCGGGAATTTGAATGAGCAGTTCTTC. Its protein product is CASSQETSGNLNEQFF.

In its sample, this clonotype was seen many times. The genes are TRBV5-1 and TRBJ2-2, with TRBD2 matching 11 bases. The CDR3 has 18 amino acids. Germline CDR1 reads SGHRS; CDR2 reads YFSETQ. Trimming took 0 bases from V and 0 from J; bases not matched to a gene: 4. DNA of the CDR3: TGCGCCAGCAGCTTGGGACTAGCGGGACTGTCGAACACCGGGGAGCTGTTTTTT. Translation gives CASSLGLAGLSNTGELFF.

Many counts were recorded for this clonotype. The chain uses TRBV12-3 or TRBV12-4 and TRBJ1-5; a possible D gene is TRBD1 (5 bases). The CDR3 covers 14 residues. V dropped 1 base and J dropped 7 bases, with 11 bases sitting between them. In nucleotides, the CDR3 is TGTGCCAGCAGTTTAGGGCAGGGTGAACAGCCCCAGCATTTT. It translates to CASSLGQGEQPQHF.

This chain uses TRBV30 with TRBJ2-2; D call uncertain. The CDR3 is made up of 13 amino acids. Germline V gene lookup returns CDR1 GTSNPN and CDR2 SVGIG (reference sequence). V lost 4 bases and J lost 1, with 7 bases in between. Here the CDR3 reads CAWNFGNTGELFF. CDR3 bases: TGTGCCTGGAATTTCGGGAACACCGGGGAGCTGTTTTTT.

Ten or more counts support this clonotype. CDR3 in DNA: TGTGCCAGCAGCTCAATGGGCGCAGGGAATGAAAAACTGTTTTTT. It specifies CASSSMGAGNEKLFF. This chain joins TRBV7-9 and TRBJ1-4; weak D call: TRBD1 (5 bases). With 4 bases removed from V and 5 bases from J, the gap between germline ends came to 14 bases. This CDR3 has 15 residues. Germline CDR1 SEHNR, CDR2 FQNEAQ (reference sequence). Full variable domain (missing parts from reference TRBV7-9 and TRBJ1-4): DTGVSQNPRHKITKRGQNVTFRCDPISEHNRLYWYRQTLGQGPEFLTYFQNEAQLEKSRLLSDRFSAERPKGSFSTLEIQRTEQGDSAMYLCASSSMGAGNEKLFFGSGTQLSVL.

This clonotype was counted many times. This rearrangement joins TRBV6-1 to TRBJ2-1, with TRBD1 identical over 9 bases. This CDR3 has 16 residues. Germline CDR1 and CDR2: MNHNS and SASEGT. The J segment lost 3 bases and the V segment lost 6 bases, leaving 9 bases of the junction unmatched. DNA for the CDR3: TGTGCCAGCAGCCAAGGGGGGGACAGGGACTACAATGAGCAGTTCTTC. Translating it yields CASSQGGDRDYNEQFF.

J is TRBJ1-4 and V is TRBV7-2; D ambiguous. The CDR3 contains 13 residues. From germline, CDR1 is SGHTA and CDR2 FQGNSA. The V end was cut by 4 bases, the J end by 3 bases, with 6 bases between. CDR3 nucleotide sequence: TGTGCCAGCAGCTCCTGGTCTAATGAAAAACTGTTTTTT. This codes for CASSSWSNEKLFF.

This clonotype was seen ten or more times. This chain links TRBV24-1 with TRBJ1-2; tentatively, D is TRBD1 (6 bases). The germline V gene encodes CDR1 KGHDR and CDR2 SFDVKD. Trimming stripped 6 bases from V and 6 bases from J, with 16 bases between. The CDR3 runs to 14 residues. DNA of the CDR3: TGTGCCACCAGTCACACAGGGATGTTACATGGCTACACCTTC. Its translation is CATSHTGMLHGYTF.

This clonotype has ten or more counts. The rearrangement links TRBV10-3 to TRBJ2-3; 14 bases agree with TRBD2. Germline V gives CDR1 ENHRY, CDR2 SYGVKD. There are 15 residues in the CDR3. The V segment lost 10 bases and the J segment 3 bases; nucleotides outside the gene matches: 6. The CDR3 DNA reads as TGTGCCACCTCGACTAGCGGGGGGGAGACAGATACGCAGTATTTT. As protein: CATSTSGGETDTQYF.

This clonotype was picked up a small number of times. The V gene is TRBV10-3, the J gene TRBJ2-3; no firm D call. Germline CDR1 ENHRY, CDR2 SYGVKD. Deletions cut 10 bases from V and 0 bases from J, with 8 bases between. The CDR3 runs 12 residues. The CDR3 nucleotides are TGTGCCACGGCGACTAGCACAGATACGCAGTATTTT. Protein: CATATSTDTQYF.

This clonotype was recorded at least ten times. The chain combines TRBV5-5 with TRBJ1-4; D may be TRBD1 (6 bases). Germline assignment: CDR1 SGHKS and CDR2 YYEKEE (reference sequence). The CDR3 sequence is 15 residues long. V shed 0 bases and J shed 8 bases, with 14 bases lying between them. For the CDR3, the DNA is TGTGCCAGCAGCTTGGGACGGGGGGCCAGGGAAAAACTGTTTTTT. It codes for CASSLGRGAREKLFF.

In nucleotides, the CDR3 is TGTGCCATCAGTACGACAGGGGATAGCAATCAGCCCCAGCATTTT. Its translation is CAISTTGDSNQPQHF. This chain joins TRBV10-3 and TRBJ1-5, with 8 positions matching TRBD1. CDR3 length: 15 amino acids. Trimming cost V 5 bases and J 0 bases; bases outside gene matches: 3. The germline gives CDR1 ENHRY, CDR2 SYGVKD.

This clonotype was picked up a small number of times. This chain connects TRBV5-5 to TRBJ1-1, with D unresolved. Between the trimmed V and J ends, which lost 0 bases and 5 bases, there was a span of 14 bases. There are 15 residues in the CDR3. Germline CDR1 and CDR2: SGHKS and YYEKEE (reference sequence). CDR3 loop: CASSLEYGVTTEAFF. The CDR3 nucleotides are TGTGCCAGCAGCTTGGAGTATGGGGTTACGACTGAAGCTTTCTTT.

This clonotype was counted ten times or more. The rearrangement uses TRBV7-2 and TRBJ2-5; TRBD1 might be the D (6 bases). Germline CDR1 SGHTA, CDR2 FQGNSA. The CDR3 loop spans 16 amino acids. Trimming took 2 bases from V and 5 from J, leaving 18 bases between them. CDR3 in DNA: TGTGCCAGCAGCTTACGCCCAACCAGGGGCGGGGAGACCCAGTACTTC. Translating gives CASSLRPTRGGETQYF.

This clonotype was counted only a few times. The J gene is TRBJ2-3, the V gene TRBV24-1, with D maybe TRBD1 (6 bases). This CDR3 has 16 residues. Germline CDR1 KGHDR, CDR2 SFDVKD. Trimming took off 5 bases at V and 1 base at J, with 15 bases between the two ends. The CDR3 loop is CATSGSQGWGTDTQYF. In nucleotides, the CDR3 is TGTGCCACCAGTGGCTCACAGGGATGGGGCACAGATACGCAGTATTTT.

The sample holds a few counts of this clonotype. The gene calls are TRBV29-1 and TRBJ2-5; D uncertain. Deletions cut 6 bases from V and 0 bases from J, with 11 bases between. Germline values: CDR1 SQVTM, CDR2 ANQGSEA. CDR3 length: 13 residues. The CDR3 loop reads CSVMDGYQETQYF. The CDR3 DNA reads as TGCAGCGTGATGGACGGGTACCAAGAGACCCAGTACTTC. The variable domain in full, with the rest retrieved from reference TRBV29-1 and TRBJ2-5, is SAVISQKPSRDICQRGTSLTIQCQVDSQVTMMFWYRQQPGQSLTLIATANQGSEATYESGFVIDKFPISRPNLTFSTLTVSNMSPEDSSIYLCSVMDGYQETQYFGPGTRLLVL.

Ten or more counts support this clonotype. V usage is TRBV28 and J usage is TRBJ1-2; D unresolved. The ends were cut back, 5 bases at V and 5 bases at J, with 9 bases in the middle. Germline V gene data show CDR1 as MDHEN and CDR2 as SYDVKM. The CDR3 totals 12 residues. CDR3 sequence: CASSPPSYGYTF. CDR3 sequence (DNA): TGTGCCAGCAGTCCACCCAGTTATGGCTACACCTTC.

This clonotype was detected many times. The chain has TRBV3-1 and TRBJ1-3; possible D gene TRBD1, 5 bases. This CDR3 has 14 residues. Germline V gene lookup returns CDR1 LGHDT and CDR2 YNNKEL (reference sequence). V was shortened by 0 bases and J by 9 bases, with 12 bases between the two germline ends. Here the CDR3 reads CASSQDRSRGTIYF. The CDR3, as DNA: TGTGCCAGCAGCCAAGATCGCTCGAGGGGCACCATATATTTT.

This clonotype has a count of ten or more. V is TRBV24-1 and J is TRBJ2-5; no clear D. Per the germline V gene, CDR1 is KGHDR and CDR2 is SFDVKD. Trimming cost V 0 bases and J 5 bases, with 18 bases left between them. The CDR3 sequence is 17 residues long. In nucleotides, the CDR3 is TGTGCCACCAGTGATTTGATCCAGACCGGCATGGGGGAGACCCAGTACTTC. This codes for CATSDLIQTGMGETQYF.

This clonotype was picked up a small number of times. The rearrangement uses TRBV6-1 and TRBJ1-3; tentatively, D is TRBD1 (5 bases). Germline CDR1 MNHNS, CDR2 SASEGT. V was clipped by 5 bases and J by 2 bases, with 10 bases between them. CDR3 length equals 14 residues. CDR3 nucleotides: TGTGCCAGCAGTTCGGGGGGACCTGGAAACACCATATATTTT. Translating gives CASSSGGPGNTIYF.